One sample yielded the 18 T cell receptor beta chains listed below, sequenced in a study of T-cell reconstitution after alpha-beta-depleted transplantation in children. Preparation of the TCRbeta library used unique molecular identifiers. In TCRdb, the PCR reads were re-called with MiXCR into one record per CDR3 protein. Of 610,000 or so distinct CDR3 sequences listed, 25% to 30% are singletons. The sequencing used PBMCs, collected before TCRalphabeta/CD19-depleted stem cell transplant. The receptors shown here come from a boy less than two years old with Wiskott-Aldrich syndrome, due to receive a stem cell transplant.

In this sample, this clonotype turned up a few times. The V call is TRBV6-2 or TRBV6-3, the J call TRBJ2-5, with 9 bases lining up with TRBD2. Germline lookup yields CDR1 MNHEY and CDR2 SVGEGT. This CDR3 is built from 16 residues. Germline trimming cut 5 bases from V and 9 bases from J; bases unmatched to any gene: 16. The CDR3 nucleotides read TGTGCCAGCAGTCTGCGGGAGGGCGGGCCCCGTGTGTCCCAGTACTTC. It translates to CASSLREGGPRVSQYF.

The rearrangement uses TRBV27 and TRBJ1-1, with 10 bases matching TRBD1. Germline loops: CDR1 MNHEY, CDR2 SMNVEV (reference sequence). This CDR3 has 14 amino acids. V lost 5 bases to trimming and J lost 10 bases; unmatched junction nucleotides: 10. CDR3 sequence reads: CASSPQGTGDVAFF. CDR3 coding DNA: TGTGCCAGCAGTCCGCAAGGGACAGGGGACGTAGCTTTCTTT.

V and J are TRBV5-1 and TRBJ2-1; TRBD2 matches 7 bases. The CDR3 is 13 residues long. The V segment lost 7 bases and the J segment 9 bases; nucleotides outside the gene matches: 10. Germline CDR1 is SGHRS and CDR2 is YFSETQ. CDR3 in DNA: TGCGCCAGCGTGGGGGAGGGCCTCCGTGAGCAGTTCTTC. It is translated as CASVGEGLREQFF.

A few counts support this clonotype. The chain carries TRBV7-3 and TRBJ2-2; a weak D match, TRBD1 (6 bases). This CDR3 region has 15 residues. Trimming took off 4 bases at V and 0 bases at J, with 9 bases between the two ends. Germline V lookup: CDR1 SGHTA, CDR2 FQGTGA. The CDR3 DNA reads TGTGCCAGCAGCTCCGACAGGTCGAACACCGGGGAGCTGTTTTTT. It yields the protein CASSSDRSNTGELFF.

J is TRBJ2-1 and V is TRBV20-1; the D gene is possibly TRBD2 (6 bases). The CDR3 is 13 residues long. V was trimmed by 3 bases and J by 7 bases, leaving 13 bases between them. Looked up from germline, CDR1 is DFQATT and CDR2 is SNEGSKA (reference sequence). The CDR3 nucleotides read TGCAGTGCTAGTCGGGGGTTAGGGAATGAGCAGTTCTTC. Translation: CSASRGLGNEQFF.

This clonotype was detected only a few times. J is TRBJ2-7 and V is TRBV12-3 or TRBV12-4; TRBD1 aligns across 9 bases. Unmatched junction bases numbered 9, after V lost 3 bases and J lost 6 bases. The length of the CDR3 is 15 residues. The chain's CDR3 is CASSFNLGQGAEQYF. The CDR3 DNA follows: TGTGCCAGCAGTTTCAACCTGGGACAGGGTGCCGAGCAGTACTTC.

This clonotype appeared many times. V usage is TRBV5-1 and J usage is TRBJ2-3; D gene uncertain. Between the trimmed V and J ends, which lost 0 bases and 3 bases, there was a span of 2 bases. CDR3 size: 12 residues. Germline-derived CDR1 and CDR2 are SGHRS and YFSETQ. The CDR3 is CASSLETDTQYF. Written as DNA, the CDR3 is TGCGCCAGCAGCTTGGAGACAGATACGCAGTATTTT.

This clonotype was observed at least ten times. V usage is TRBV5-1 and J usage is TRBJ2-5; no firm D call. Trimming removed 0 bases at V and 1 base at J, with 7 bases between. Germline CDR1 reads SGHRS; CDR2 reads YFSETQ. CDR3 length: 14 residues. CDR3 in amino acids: CASSLVAAQETQYF. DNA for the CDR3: TGCGCCAGCAGCTTGGTGGCGGCCCAAGAGACCCAGTACTTC. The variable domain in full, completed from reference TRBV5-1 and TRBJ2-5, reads KAGVTQTPRYLIKTRGQQVTLSCSPISGHRSVSWYQQTPGQGLQFLFEYFSETQRNKGNFPGRFSGRQFSNSRSEMNVSTLELGDSALYLCASSLVAAQETQYFGPGTRLLVL.

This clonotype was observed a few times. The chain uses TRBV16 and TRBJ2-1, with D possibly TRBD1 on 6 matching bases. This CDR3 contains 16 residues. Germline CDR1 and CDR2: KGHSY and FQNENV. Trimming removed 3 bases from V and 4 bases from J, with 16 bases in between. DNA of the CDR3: TGTGCCAGCAGCCATCTGGCCCAGGGGTTTTACAATGAGCAGTTCTTC. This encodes CASSHLAQGFYNEQFF.

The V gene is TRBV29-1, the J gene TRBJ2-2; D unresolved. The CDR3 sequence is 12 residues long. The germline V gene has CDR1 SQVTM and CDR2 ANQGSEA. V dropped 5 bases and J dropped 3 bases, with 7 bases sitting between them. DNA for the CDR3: TGCAGCGTTCCGACATACACCGGGGAGCTGTTTTTT. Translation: CSVPTYTGELFF.

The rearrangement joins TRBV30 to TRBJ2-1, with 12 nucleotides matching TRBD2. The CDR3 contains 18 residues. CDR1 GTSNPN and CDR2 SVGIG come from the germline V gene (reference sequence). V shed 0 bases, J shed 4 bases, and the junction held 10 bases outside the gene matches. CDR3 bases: TGTGCCTGGAGTGTACTTGGACTAGCGGGACCTGTTTACAATGAGCAGTTCTTC. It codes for CAWSVLGLAGPVYNEQFF.

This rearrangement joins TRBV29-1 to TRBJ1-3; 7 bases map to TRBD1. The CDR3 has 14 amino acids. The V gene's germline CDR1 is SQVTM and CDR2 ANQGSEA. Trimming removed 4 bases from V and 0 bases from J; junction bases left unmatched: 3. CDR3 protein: CSVGPGGSGNTIYF. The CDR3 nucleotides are TGCAGCGTTGGGCCAGGGGGCTCTGGAAACACCATATATTTT.

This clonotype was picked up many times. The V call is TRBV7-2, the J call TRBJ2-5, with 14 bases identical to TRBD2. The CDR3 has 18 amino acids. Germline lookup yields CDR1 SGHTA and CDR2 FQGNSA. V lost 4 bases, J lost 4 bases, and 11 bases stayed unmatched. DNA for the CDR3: TGTGCCAGCAGCTCGAGACTAGCGGGAGGGCGGCGGGGAGAGACCCAGTACTTC. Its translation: CASSSRLAGGRRGETQYF.

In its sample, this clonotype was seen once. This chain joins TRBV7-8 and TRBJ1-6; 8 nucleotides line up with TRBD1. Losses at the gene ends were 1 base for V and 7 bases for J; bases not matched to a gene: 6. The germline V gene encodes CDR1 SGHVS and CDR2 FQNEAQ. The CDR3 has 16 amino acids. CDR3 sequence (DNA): TGTGCCAGCAGCTTAGGCCGGACAGGGCGGAATTCACCCCTCCACTTT. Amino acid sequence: CASSLGRTGRNSPLHF.

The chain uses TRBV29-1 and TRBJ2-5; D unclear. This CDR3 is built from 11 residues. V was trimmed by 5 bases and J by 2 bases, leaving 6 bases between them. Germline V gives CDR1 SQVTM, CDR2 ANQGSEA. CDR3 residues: CSVSLQETQYF. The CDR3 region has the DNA TGCAGCGTTTCCCTTCAAGAGACCCAGTACTTC.

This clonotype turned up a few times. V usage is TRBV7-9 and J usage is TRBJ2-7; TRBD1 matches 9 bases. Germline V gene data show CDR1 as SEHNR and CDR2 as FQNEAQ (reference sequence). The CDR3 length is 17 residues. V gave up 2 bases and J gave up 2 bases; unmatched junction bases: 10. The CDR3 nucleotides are TGTGCCAGCAGCTTAAGTGATAGGACAGGGGTACCCTACGAGCAGTACTTC. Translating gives CASSLSDRTGVPYEQYF.

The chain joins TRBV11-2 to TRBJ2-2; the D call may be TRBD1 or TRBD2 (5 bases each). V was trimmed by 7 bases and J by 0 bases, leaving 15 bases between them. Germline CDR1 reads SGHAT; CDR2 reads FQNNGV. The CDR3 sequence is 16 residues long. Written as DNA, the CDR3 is TGTGCCAGCACCCGAGAGGGGTCAGCGAACACCGGGGAGCTGTTTTTT. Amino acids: CASTREGSANTGELFF.

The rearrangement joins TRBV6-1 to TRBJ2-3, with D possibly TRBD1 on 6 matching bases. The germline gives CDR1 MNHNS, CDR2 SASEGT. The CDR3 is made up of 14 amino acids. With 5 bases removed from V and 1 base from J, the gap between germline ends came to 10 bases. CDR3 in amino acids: CASSRQAGTDTQYF. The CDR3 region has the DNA TGTGCCAGCAGTAGACAGGCTGGCACAGATACGCAGTATTTT.